A single T cell receptor (beta chain) is shown here with its context. The assay was immunoSEQ multiplex PCR, and TCRdb's table has in-frame clones only and misses some. The repertoire holds about 250,000 clones, with roughly 89% as singletons. Germline CDR1 is SGHTS and CDR2 is YDEGEE. The CDR3 contains 13 residues. Trimming stripped 6 bases from V and 1 base from J, with 9 bases between. This sample is drawn from a study of blood T cell repertoires in COVID-19. Sequenced input: peripheral blood. The TCR sequence derives from a woman between 55 and 75 years old with COVID-19, enrolled during active disease. The chain links TRBV5-8 to TRBJ2-3, with unresolved D. The CDR3 loop is CASTLGGTDTQYF. The CDR3 nucleotides read TGTGCCAGCACCCTCGGAGGCACAGATACGCAGTATTTT.